This T cell receptor (beta chain) was identified during a study of cytomegalovirus exposure and HLA in healthy donors. As for the study in general: The study's early data release held about 85 million unique TCRs from HLA-typed donors. Study-level results: In a later analysis, an Asian-associated ancestry cluster reportedly showed fewer N-insertions than the approximately 640-donor mean. Rarity marked most TCR sequences, yet some public TCRs occurred in many donors.

Regarding this clone: Its specificity is not known.

V lost 7 bases and J lost 0, with 10 bases in between. Per germline, CDR1 LNHDA and CDR2 SQIVND (reference sequence). This CDR3 comprises 13 residues. The primer mix had 60 Vbeta and 13 Jbeta primers. Only in-frame clones appear in the TCRdb table, and some are missing; sequencing was by immunoSEQ multiplex PCR. The repertoire has about 180,000 clones, 76% of them found once; the top ten carry roughly 2.5%. This clonotype was sampled from a woman aged 25 to 45 in good health and CMV-seropositive. The material sequenced was PBMCs. V usage is TRBV19 and J usage is TRBJ2-7; D possibly corresponds to TRBD2 (5 bases). Here the CDR3 reads CASIGGSSYEQYF. DNA for the CDR3: TGTGCCAGTATCGGAGGCAGCTCCTACGAGCAGTACTTC.